The T cell receptor (beta chain) described here comes from a study of blood T cell repertoires in COVID-19. Study as a whole: Sites in the United States, Italy and Spain provided acute and convalescent COVID-19 samples. The analysed material was cDNA or gDNA that came from T cells, B-cell-depleted T cells, or PBMCs.

Cohorts were based on clinical histories the participants reported. Clones were sequenced by immunoSEQ multiplex PCR, and TCRdb holds only the in-frame ones, with some missing. The sample yields some 490,000 clones, around 85% seen once. Germline V lookup: CDR1 SGHNT, CDR2 YENEEA. V was pared by 1 base and J by 7 bases, with 15 bases of the junction left unmatched. The CDR3 has 18 amino acids. The chain links TRBV11-3 to TRBJ2-1; the match to TRBD2 covers 8 bases. This receptor was taken from a woman in her fifties or sixties who had recovered from COVID-19. Sequences were obtained from PBMCs or T cells enriched from blood (not recorded which). The CDR3 here is CASSLVSGGSTRMNEQFF. The CDR3 nucleotides read TGTGCCAGCAGCTTAGTGTCGGGGGGGAGTACCCGTATGAATGAGCAGTTCTTC.